The 11 T cell receptor beta chains below all came from one sample that was sequenced in a study of human T cells and chemical hapten exposure. Time point noted: patch test 2, 6 weeks after DPC sensitization. Noted treatment: therapeutic diphenylcyclopropenone sensitization with weekly scalp DPC. MiXCR, run by TCRdb on the RACE reads, gives a single entry per CDR3 protein. This table holds about 40,000 distinct CDR3 sequences, approximately 3.4% found once. Specimen: whole blood, collected in connection with sensitization to the hapten diphenylcyclopropenone (DPC). The origin of the receptors is a man aged 40-49 years with alopecia areata. Some clones in this sample may be carry-over from other donors' samples.

This clonotype has ten or more counts. Written as DNA, the CDR3 is TGCAGCGTTGAAGATCGGATAGCCCGACCCTCCTACAATGAGCAGTTCTTC. This translates into CSVEDRIARPSYNEQFF. This chain links TRBV29-1 with TRBJ2-1; D is undetermined. V was cut by 0 bases and J by 0 bases, with 15 bases left in between. This CDR3 spans 17 amino acids. Germline V gives CDR1 SQVTM, CDR2 ANQGSEA.

This clonotype was recorded many times. V is TRBV27 and J is TRBJ1-5; TRBD1 matches at 7 bases. V dropped 2 bases and J dropped 5; count of bases not matched to a gene: 6. The CDR3 has 15 amino acids. Germline lookup yields CDR1 MNHEY and CDR2 SMNVEV (reference sequence). In nucleotides, the CDR3 is TGTGCCAGCAGTTTAATTAGGGGGCGCGATCAGCCCCAGCATTTT. It yields the protein CASSLIRGRDQPQHF.

This clonotype was counted at least ten times. V usage is TRBV18 and J usage is TRBJ1-6, with no clear D. The CDR3 has 14 amino acids. V was trimmed by 5 bases and J by 5 bases, leaving 10 bases between them. Germline-derived CDR1 and CDR2 are KGHSH and LQKENI. CDR3 protein: CASSGGIHNSPLHF. CDR3 DNA: TGTGCCAGCTCAGGAGGGATTCATAATTCACCCCTCCACTTT.

This clonotype has a count of ten or more. This sequence joins TRBV2 and TRBJ2-7, with D perhaps matching TRBD1 or TRBD2 (6 bases each). With 4 bases removed from V and 3 bases from J, the gap between germline ends came to 10 bases. The CDR3 length is 13 residues. Germline V gene sequence: CDR1 SNHLY, CDR2 FYNNEI. DNA for the CDR3: TGTGCCAGCAGTGCGGGGGCCAGCTACGAGCAGTACTTC. This gives the protein CASSAGASYEQYF.

In this sample, this clonotype turned up a few times. The chain has TRBV7-9 and TRBJ2-1; 10 nucleotides align to TRBD2. Unmatched junction bases numbered 11, after V lost 6 bases and J lost 6 bases. The CDR3 covers 16 residues. CDR1 SEHNR and CDR2 FQNEAQ come from the germline V gene (reference sequence). The CDR3, as DNA: TGTGCCAGCAGTCCGGTTAGCGGGAGGCCCGTCAATGAGCAGTTCTTC. Its translation is CASSPVSGRPVNEQFF.

The rearrangement links TRBV5-1 to TRBJ2-1, with 10 nucleotides matching TRBD2. CDR3 size: 16 residues. The V segment lost 7 bases and the J segment 4 bases; nucleotides outside the gene matches: 11. Germline V lookup: CDR1 SGHRS, CDR2 YFSETQ. The CDR3: CASGSYETSGYNEQFF. DNA of the CDR3: TGCGCCAGCGGATCCTATGAGACTAGCGGGTACAATGAGCAGTTCTTC.

This clonotype has only a few counts. V gene TRBV6-5 combines with J gene TRBJ1-2; 9 positions match TRBD1. CDR1 is MNHEY, CDR2 SVGAGI, per germline. CDR3 length equals 14 residues. Unmatched junction bases numbered 4, after V lost 4 bases and J lost 4 bases. CDR3 loop: CASSSRDRAYGYTF. For the CDR3, the DNA is TGTGCCAGCAGTTCCCGGGACAGGGCCTATGGCTACACCTTC.

This clonotype came up many times. The V call is TRBV5-6, the J call TRBJ2-3, with no clear D. The CDR3 is 14 amino acids. Germline loops: CDR1 SGHDT, CDR2 YYEEEE. V was pared by 1 base and J by 0 bases, with 6 bases between. The CDR3 coding sequence is TGTGCCAGCAGCTTGCACGGAAGCACAGATACGCAGTATTTT. Amino acids: CASSLHGSTDTQYF.

In its sample, this clonotype was seen many times. The V and J genes are TRBV14 and TRBJ2-7, with a possible D match to TRBD2 (5 bases). The germline V gene encodes CDR1 SGHDN and CDR2 FVKESK. The CDR3 covers 12 residues. V was pared by 4 bases and J by 4 bases, with 8 bases between. Here the CDR3 DNA reads TGTGCCAGCAGCCTGGCGGGTTACGAGCAGTACTTC. Protein: CASSLAGYEQYF.

With respect to this clonotype: Given a much more abundant clone one base away, this may be a read error. The V and J genes are TRBV5-1 and TRBJ2-3; D perhaps matches TRBD2 (5 bases). Germline V gives CDR1 SGHRS, CDR2 YFSETQ. The CDR3 covers 15 residues. For the CDR3, the DNA is TGCGTCAGCAGTTCTTCTACTAGTATCACAGATACGCAGTATTTT. Translating it yields CVSSSSTSITDTQYF.

This clonotype has ten or more counts. The chain couples TRBV7-2 to TRBJ2-1; D not resolved. Per the germline V gene, CDR1 is SGHTA and CDR2 is FQGNSA. With 3 bases removed from V and 3 bases from J, the gap between germline ends came to 9 bases. CDR3 size: 14 residues. The CDR3 region is CASSLRQVYNEQFF. The CDR3 DNA reads TGTGCCAGCAGCTTGAGACAAGTCTACAATGAGCAGTTCTTC.